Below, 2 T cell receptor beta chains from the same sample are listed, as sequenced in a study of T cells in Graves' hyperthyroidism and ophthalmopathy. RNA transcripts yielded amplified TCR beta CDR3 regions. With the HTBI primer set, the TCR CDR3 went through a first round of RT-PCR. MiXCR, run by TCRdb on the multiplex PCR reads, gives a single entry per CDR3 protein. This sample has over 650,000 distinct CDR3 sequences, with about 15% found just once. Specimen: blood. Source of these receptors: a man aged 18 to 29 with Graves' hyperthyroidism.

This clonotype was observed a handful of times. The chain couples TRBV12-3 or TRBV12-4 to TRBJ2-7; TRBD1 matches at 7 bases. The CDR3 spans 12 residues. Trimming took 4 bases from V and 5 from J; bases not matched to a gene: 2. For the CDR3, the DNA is TGTGCCAGCAGTTACCAGGGGGACGAGCAGTACTTC. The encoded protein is CASSYQGDEQYF.

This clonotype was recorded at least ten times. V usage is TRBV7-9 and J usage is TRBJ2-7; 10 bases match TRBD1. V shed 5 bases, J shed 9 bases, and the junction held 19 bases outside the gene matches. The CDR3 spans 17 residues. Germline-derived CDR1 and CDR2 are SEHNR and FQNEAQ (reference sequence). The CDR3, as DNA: TGTGCCAGCAGCCGAGGTGGGCTGCGGGACAGGGGAATAGTGCAGTACTTC. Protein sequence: CASSRGGLRDRGIVQYF.